This TCR beta chain derives from a study of vaccination and CD4 T cells after COVID-19. At the level of the study: Either the Pfizer-BioNTech BNT162b2 or Moderna mRNA-1273 vaccine was given as two doses. The authors used overlapping spike peptides from SARS-CoV-2, HCoV-NL63, HCoV-OC43 and HCoV-229E to stimulate cells.

The V gene end was trimmed by 4 bases and the J gene end by 1 base; junction bases not matched to a gene: 1. Germline CDR1 and CDR2: MNHNS and SASEGT. The CDR3 runs to 13 residues. Findings and caveats of the study: Post-vaccination, and not before, a median roughly 86% of reactive clones appeared in convalescent patients. Spike mono-reactivity was found in 304 of 307 vaccine-specific clones from convalescent patients.

The sample's treatment: approximately nine-day PBMC culture with coronavirus spike peptide pools or control peptides (ViraFEST assay). Before the COVID-19 pandemic (2011-2018), CD4+ T cells were obtained from the unexposed donor. On this clonotype itself: The antigen is unknown.

The study sequenced cultured CD4+ T cell DNA using the Oncomine TCR Beta short-read assay. TCRdb reprocessed the PCR reads with MiXCR, giving one entry per CDR3 protein. The sample records about 6,500 distinct CDR3 sequences, over 45% being singletons. This rearrangement joins TRBV6-1 to TRBJ2-7; 7 nucleotides agree with TRBD1. This receptor was obtained from a human donor in good health. Sequences were obtained from CD4+ T cells from blood, cultured in vitro. The CDR3 DNA reads TGTGCCAGCAGTGCGACAGGGTCCTACGAGCAGTACTTC. Its protein is CASSATGSYEQYF.